Here is one T cell receptor delta chain with its context. Its antigen is as yet unknown. Other DNA sequences in the same sample also yield this CDR3. The sample originates from a study of Vδ1+ human thymocytes. The template was reverse-transcribed extracted RNA. CDR3 amplicons came from multiplex PCR with pooled V-gene forward and constant-region reverse primers. TCRdb reanalysed the multiplex PCR reads via CATT. Here the sample spans about 75,000 delta-chain clones, more than 30% being singletons. Study conclusions and caveats: Donors shared many TRG clonotypes but few TRD clonotypes. Thymic TRG and TRD repertoires appeared highly polyclonal. Thymic delta-chain repertoires held roughly 20% Vdelta2 sequences and few Vdelta3, despite high sort purity.

V dropped 0 bases and J dropped 0; count of bases not matched to a gene: 22. Germline CDR1 is TSWWSYY and CDR2 is QGS. CDR3 length: 22 residues. This TCR was sampled from a boy under two years old who had congenital heart surgery. The material sequenced was Vdelta1+ gamma-delta thymocytes from the thymus. The subset: FACS-sorted CD3+ TCRalphabeta- TCRVdelta1+ TCRVdelta2- thymocytes. V is TRDV1 and J is TRDJ1; 7 bases map to TRDD3. The CDR3 region has the DNA TGTGCTCTTGGGGAACTACGCCCCTACGTCTATATGGGATACCATTACACCGATAAACTCATCTTT. Protein sequence: CALGELRPYVYMGYHYTDKLIF.